These T cell receptor beta chains were read from a single sample in a study of T cell repertoires in cytomegalovirus infection. In TCRdb, the reads were re-called with MiXCR into one record per CDR3 protein. Here the sample spans 630,000 or so distinct CDR3 sequences, roughly 26% being singletons. The sequenced sample was CD8+ T cells from PBMCs. The source is a human donor in good health (CMV status not recorded). Some clones in this sample may be carry-over from other donors' samples. CDR3s include the opening cysteine and the closing phenylalanine or tryptophan. A D gene is named only where the DNA matches it firmly. Only part of the rows carry a size: once, few, many, or a class if the clone is expanded.

v_call,j_call,clone_size,d_call,cdr3_aa,cdr3_nt
TRBV20-1,TRBJ2-1,NA,NA,CSASTVIYNEQFF,TGCAGTGCCTCGACAGTTATCTACAATGAGCAGTTCTTC
TRBV2,TRBJ2-1,NA,TRBD2,CAFRGVLTLDEQFF,TGTGCCTTCCGGGGGGTTCTTACGCTCGATGAGCAGTTCTTC
TRBV29-1,TRBJ1-1,few,NA,CSVEDRLEAFF,TGCAGCGTTGAAGATCGCTTGGAAGCTTTCTTT
TRBV6-6,TRBJ1-5,few,NA,CASSYVVVNQPQHF,TGTGCCAGCAGTTACGTCGTCGTCAATCAGCCCCAGCATTTT
TRBV7-9,TRBJ2-5,many,NA,CASSLDDRRGKTQYF,TGTGCCAGCAGCTTAGATGACAGGCGGGGAAAGACCCAGTACTTC
TRBV15,TRBJ2-7,NA,TRBD2,CPTSRGLAGNYEQYF,TGTCCCACCAGCAGGGGATTAGCGGGGAACTACGAGCAGTACTTC
TRBV28,TRBJ1-2,NA,NA,CASRSSSGTPRLPEYGYTF,TGTGCCAGCAGATCCTCGTCGGGGACACCGAGACTACCAGAGTATGGCTACACCTTC
TRBV6-5,TRBJ2-1,NA,NA,CASTYTGSYNEQFF,TGTGCCAGCACCTATACGGGGTCCTACAATGAGCAGTTCTTC
TRBV4-1,TRBJ1-1,many,NA,CASSHVTGLLEAFF,TGCGCCAGCAGCCACGTTACAGGACTTCTTGAAGCTTTCTTT
TRBV5-1,TRBJ2-1,few,NA,CASSLEGGLDEQFF,TGCGCCAGCAGCTTGGAGGGCGGGCTCGATGAGCAGTTCTTC
TRBV7-9,TRBJ1-3,many,NA,CASSYMGNTIYF,TGTGCCAGCAGCTATATGGGAAACACCATATATTTT